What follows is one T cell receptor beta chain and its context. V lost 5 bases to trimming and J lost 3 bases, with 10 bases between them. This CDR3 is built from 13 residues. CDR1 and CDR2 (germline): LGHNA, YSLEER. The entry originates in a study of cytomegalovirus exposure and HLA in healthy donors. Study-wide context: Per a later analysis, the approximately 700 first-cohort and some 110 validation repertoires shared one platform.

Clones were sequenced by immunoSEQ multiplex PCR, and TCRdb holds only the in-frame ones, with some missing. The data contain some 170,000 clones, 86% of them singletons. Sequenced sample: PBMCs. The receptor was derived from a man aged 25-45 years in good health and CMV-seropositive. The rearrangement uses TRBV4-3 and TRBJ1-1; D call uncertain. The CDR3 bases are TGCGCCAGCAGCGTGGAATACCACACTGAAGCTTTCTTT. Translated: CASSVEYHTEAFF.